One sample yielded the 18 T cell receptor beta chains listed below, sequenced in a study of T cell changes during pregnancy in multiple sclerosis. The assay was immunoSEQ multiplex PCR, and TCRdb's table has in-frame clones only and misses some. Of 50,000 or so clones detected, roughly 92% appear once; the ten largest clones hold approximately 0.68%. Sequencing was performed on CD4+ T cells from peripheral blood mononuclear cells, taken in the third trimester of pregnancy. These receptors all stem from a female donor with multiple sclerosis, enrolled in a pregnancy study.

The V call is TRBV9, the J call TRBJ2-5; 15 positions match TRBD2. Trimming at V came to 0 bases and at J to 4 bases, leaving 4 bases not matched to a gene. CDR1 and CDR2 (germline): SGDLS, YYNGEE. The CDR3 contains 17 residues. For the CDR3, the DNA is TGTGCCAGCAGCGTAGGGACTAGCGGGGGGGCGGGAGAGACCCAGTACTTC. This codes for CASSVGTSGGAGETQYF.

V usage is TRBV7-2 and J usage is TRBJ2-3, with TRBD2 matching 13 bases. This CDR3 region has 15 residues. V lost 10 bases, J lost 10 bases, and 14 bases stayed unmatched. CDR1 and CDR2 from the germline V gene are SGHTA and FQGNSA. The CDR3 sequence is CATSGLAGYGGAQYF. DNA for the CDR3: TGTGCCACCTCGGGACTAGCGGGGTATGGTGGGGCGCAGTATTTT. Filled out from reference TRBV7-2 and TRBJ2-3, the complete variable domain reads GAGVSQSPSNKVTEKGKDVELRCDPISGHTALYWYRQSLGQGLEFLIYFQGNSAPDKSGLPSDRFSAERTGGSVSTLTIQRTQQEDSAVYLCATSGLAGYGGAQYFGPGTRLTVL.

The rearrangement joins TRBV5-6 to TRBJ2-5; the match to TRBD2 covers 8 bases. The V and J ends lost 4 bases and 5 bases, in that order; junction bases with no gene match: 7. This CDR3 has 14 amino acids. CDR1 and CDR2 (germline): SGHDT, YYEEEE. CDR3 coding DNA: TGTGCCAGCAGCCCCGGGACGGGAGGGGAGACCCAGTACTTC. This gives the protein CASSPGTGGETQYF.

This chain connects TRBV19 to TRBJ1-2, with D uncertain. The germline CDR1 and CDR2 sequences are LNHDA and SQIVND (reference sequence). The CDR3 is 15 amino acids. Between the trimmed V and J ends, which lost 1 base and 4 bases, there was a span of 13 bases. Here the CDR3 reads CASSIVAGLSYGYTF. CDR3 coding DNA: TGTGCCAGTAGTATAGTAGCGGGTCTCAGCTATGGCTACACCTTC.

The chain uses TRBV4-2 and TRBJ1-1; TRBD1 matches at 10 bases. The germline gives CDR1 LGHNA, CDR2 YNFKEQ. J lost 4 bases, V lost 3 bases, and 17 bases had no gene match. CDR3 length equals 19 residues. DNA for the CDR3: TGTGCCAGCAGCCAGTTTCCGGGACAGGGGCTCATGTGGGGCACTGAAGCTTTCTTT. This sequence encodes CASSQFPGQGLMWGTEAFF.

CDR3 sequence: CASSQGTSGSTSTDTQYF. The CDR3 nucleotides read TGTGCCAGCAGCCAGGGGACTAGCGGCAGTACTTCGACAGATACGCAGTATTTT. This sequence joins TRBV5-8 and TRBJ2-3, with TRBD2 identical over 11 bases. The germline V gene encodes CDR1 SGHTS and CDR2 YDEGEE. Trimming cost V 4 bases and J 3 bases; bases outside gene matches: 13. The length of the CDR3 is 18 residues.

This rearrangement joins TRBV29-1 to TRBJ2-3; 10 nucleotides agree with TRBD1. Germline V CDR1 and CDR2: SQVTM, ANQGSEA. The ends lost 6 bases at V and 4 bases at J; junction bases unmatched: 7. The CDR3 is 14 amino acids. DNA for the CDR3: TGCAGCGTGGGGGGACAGGGGAGTTCAGATACGCAGTATTTT. It translates to CSVGGQGSSDTQYF.

This clone was recorded once. The chain uses TRBV9 and TRBJ2-5; D gene ambiguous. CDR3 length equals 14 residues. The germline CDR1 and CDR2 sequences are SGDLS and YYNGEE. V was trimmed by 0 bases and J by 5 bases, leaving 11 bases between them. The CDR3 sequence: CASSVAPRVETQYF. CDR3 sequence (DNA): TGTGCCAGCAGCGTAGCACCTAGAGTTGAGACCCAGTACTTC.

This clone was recorded only once. V is TRBV6-6 and J is TRBJ2-7; 7 bases align to TRBD1. This CDR3 is 13 amino acids long. Trimming took 5 bases from V and 5 from J; bases not matched to a gene: 6. Germline V gene data show CDR1 as MNHNY and CDR2 as SVGAGI (reference sequence). CDR3 region: CASSTGVFNEQYF. The CDR3 DNA sequence: TGTGCCAGCAGTACAGGGGTTTTCAACGAGCAGTACTTC.

The gene calls are TRBV7-2 and TRBJ2-1; 10 positions match TRBD2. Germline V gene lookup returns CDR1 SGHTA and CDR2 FQGNSA. There are 15 residues in the CDR3. Unmatched junction bases numbered 9, after V lost 5 bases and J lost 8 bases. This chain's CDR3 is CASSRGTSVFDEQFF. Here the CDR3 DNA reads TGTGCCAGCAGCCGAGGGACTAGCGTGTTCGATGAGCAGTTCTTC. Using reference TRBV7-2 and TRBJ2-1 for the parts outside the CDR3, the full variable domain is GAGVSQSPSNKVTEKGKDVELRCDPISGHTALYWYRQSLGQGLEFLIYFQGNSAPDKSGLPSDRFSAERTGGSVSTLTIQRTQQEDSAVYLCASSRGTSVFDEQFFGPGTRLTVL.

CDR3 nucleotides: TGCAGCGTTGATGACAGGGCGGGGGAGCAGTACTTC. The encoded protein is CSVDDRAGEQYF. The rearrangement joins TRBV29-1 to TRBJ2-7, with D possibly matching TRBD1 (7 bases). V lost 3 bases and J lost 7, with 13 bases in between. The CDR3 has 12 amino acids. Germline V gene lookup returns CDR1 SQVTM and CDR2 ANQGSEA.

A single count supports this clone. This rearrangement joins TRBV7-8 to TRBJ2-5; perhaps TRBD2 as D (5 bases). The V gene lost 1 base and the J gene lost 1 base, with 10 bases spanning the gap. The length of the CDR3 is 15 residues. Germline-derived CDR1 and CDR2 are SGHVS and FQNEAQ. The CDR3, as DNA: TGTGCCAGCAGCTTAGGATTCCGGGGCCAAGAGACCCAGTACTTC. It codes for CASSLGFRGQETQYF.

This sequence joins TRBV6-1 and TRBJ2-1; 7 nucleotides line up with TRBD1. The CDR3 spans 13 residues. The germline gives CDR1 MNHNS, CDR2 SASEGT. Trimming removed 6 bases from V and 8 bases from J; junction bases left unmatched: 7. The CDR3 DNA follows: TGTGCCAGCAGGAGGACAGGATGGGATGAGCAGTTCTTC. Translating gives CASRRTGWDEQFF.

The chain is built from TRBV11-3 and TRBJ2-1; 7 positions match TRBD1. The CDR3 is 13 residues long. V trimming: 5 bases; J trimming: 7 bases; junction bases outside the gene matches: 5. Germline V gives CDR1 SGHNT, CDR2 YENEEA. As DNA, the CDR3 is TGTGCCAGCAGCAGGACAGGTGGGAATGAGCAGTTCTTC. It encodes CASSRTGGNEQFF.

The chain couples TRBV6-6 to TRBJ1-6, with TRBD1 matching over 7 bases. CDR1 and CDR2 (germline): MNHNY, SVGAGI (reference sequence). CDR3 size: 15 residues. V shed 5 bases and J 10 bases; nucleotides not matched to a gene: 11. The CDR3, as DNA: TGTGCCAGCAGTCGGGCCGGACAGGCAGCGTCACCCCTCCACTTT. Its translation: CASSRAGQAASPLHF.

V and J are TRBV11-3 and TRBJ2-1, with 8 bases that match TRBD2. Looked up from germline, CDR1 is SGHNT and CDR2 is YENEEA. This CDR3 is 15 amino acids long. The V and J ends lost 5 bases and 7 bases, in that order; junction bases with no gene match: 10. CDR3 region: CASSRGGDGRNEQFF. CDR3 DNA: TGTGCCAGCAGCCGGGGGGGGGACGGCAGGAATGAGCAGTTCTTC.

V is TRBV6-1 and J is TRBJ1-5; D is ambiguous. The CDR3 is made up of 13 amino acids. CDR1 and CDR2 (germline): MNHNS, SASEGT. Trimming pared 7 bases from V and 5 bases from J, leaving 12 bases between. As DNA, the CDR3 is TGTGCCAGCACGGGAGGGAACTATCAGCCCCAGCATTTT. This encodes CASTGGNYQPQHF.

The V call is TRBV6-6, the J call TRBJ1-5; D may be TRBD1 (6 bases). V lost 7 bases, J lost 3 bases, and 13 bases lay in between. The germline V gene encodes CDR1 MNHNY and CDR2 SVGAGI (reference sequence). This CDR3 is built from 14 residues. The CDR3 protein is CASITDSLNQPQHF. CDR3 sequence (DNA): TGTGCCAGCATTACGGACAGCCTCAATCAGCCCCAGCATTTT.